One sample yielded the 24 T cell receptor delta chains listed below, sequenced in a study of gamma-delta T cells after stem cell transplantation. TCRdb repeated clone calling on the RT-PCR reads with CATT. The table lists some 2,500 delta-chain clones, about 25% of them singletons. The specimen sequenced was gamma-delta T cells. Receptors were obtained from a human donor. It is not recorded whose cells these are; they may come from a transplant donor.

With respect to this clone: A far larger clone lies a single base away; this is likely a read error. CDR3 DNA sequence: TGTGCCTGTGACACCTGGGGGATAAAATCCTGTGACACCCGACAGATGTTTTTC. Translation: CACDTWGIKSCDTRQMFF. The chain employs TRDV2 and TRDJ3; 9 bases match TRDD3. The CDR3 loop spans 18 amino acids. Germline assignment: CDR1 GEAIGNYY and CDR2 EKD.

In the case of this clone: A much larger clone differs by one base, so this may be a read error. V gene TRDV2 combines with J gene TRDJ3, with TRDD3 matching 10 bases. The germline CDR1 and CDR2 sequences are GEAIGNYY and EKD. V shed 2 bases and J 0 bases; nucleotides not matched to a gene: 15. The CDR3 spans 22 residues. The CDR3 loop is CACDIGSYWGIPSSWDTRQMFF. CDR3 DNA sequence: TGTGCCTGTGACATAGGCTCATACTGGGGGATCCCCAGCTCCTGGGACACCCGACAGATGTTTTTC.

As concerns this clone: With a much larger clone just one base away, this may be a read error. The genes are TRDV2 and TRDJ1; 8 bases align to TRDD3. Germline CDR1 is GEAIGNYY and CDR2 is EKD. V lost 3 bases to trimming and J lost 0 bases; unmatched junction nucleotides: 14. The CDR3 sequence is 18 residues long. The CDR3 coding sequence is TGTGCCTGTGACCCCGGACTGGGGGCCCCCGTGTACACCGATAAACTCATCTTT. This encodes CACDPGLGAPVYTDKLIF.

This clone was detected only a few times. A far larger clone is only one base removed, so a read error is likely. At the DNA level, this CDR3 is encoded by other sequences in the same sample as well. The chain employs TRDV2 and TRDJ1; D remains unclear. The V gene's germline CDR1 is GEAIGNYY and CDR2 EKD. The CDR3 sequence is 12 residues long. The CDR3 loop reads CACDALTDKLIF. The CDR3 nucleotides are TGCGCCTGTGACGCCCTGACCGATAAACTCATCTTT.

Points on this clone: A far larger clone is just one base off, so this is likely a read error. The chain has TRDV2 and TRDJ1; no firm D call. The CDR3 sequence is 13 residues long. The V end lost 5 bases, the J end lost 0 bases, and 9 bases lay between the germline ends. Germline lookup yields CDR1 GEAIGNYY and CDR2 EKD. CDR3 loop: CACGFKYTDKLIF. DNA of the CDR3: TGTGCCTGTGGCTTTAAGTACACCGATAAACTCATCTTT.

The table lists this clone with a few counts. This may arise from a read error, as a much more abundant clone is one base away. CDR3 amino acids: CALGCLGLGDLLRKLIF. The CDR3 nucleotides read TGTGCTCTTGGGTGTCTTGGTCTGGGGGACCTTTTACGTAAACTCATCTTT. The chain has TRDV1 and TRDJ1; 8 bases are a match to TRDD3. The CDR3 runs to 17 residues. V shed 5 bases and J 7 bases; nucleotides not matched to a gene: 18. Germline lookup yields CDR1 TSWWSYY and CDR2 QGS.

This clone was seen only a few times. A much larger clone is a single base away; this may be a read error. This sequence joins TRDV2 and TRDJ2; tentative D call: TRDD3 (6 bases). CDR3 length: 16 residues. Trimming pared 0 bases from V and 7 bases from J, leaving 17 bases between. The V gene's germline CDR1 is GEAIGNYY and CDR2 EKD. CDR3 DNA: TGTGCCTGTGACACCAGGGGGGGAGCCTTTGGAGCACAACTCTTCTTT. Amino acids: CACDTRGGAFGAQLFF.

This clone is a singleton in its sample. Mismatch with germline at one junction end may stem from a read error. The chain joins TRDV2 to TRDJ3; TRDD3 aligns across 8 bases. This CDR3 is 20 amino acids long. Germline CDR1 is GEAIGNYY and CDR2 is EKD. The CDR3 nucleotides are TGTGCCTGTGACACCGGGTGGGATACGCTGAATACCTGGGACACCCGCCAGATGTTTTTC. Translating it yields CACDTGWDTLNTWDTRQMFF.

Note on this clone: A read error may be the cause here, since a much bigger clone is one base away. V gene TRDV1 combines with J gene TRDJ1, with 7 bases fitting TRDD3. Trimming at V came to 2 bases and at J to 0 bases, leaving 27 bases not matched to a gene. The CDR3 covers 23 residues. Per germline, CDR1 TSWWSYY and CDR2 QGS. DNA for the CDR3: TGTGCTCTTGGGGAAACCTGGCGGGTTACTAACCGGATACGCTGGTGGTACACCGATAAACTCATCTTT. Its protein product is CALGETWRVTNRIRWWYTDKLIF.

The chain joins TRDV1 to TRDJ1; the D gene is possibly TRDD3 (6 bases). The germline gives CDR1 TSWWSYY, CDR2 QGS. This CDR3 comprises 17 residues. V was cut by 2 bases and J by 5 bases, with 21 bases left in between. For the CDR3, the DNA is TGTGCTCTTGGGGAATGGGGGGGGGTGCCAGGGGATGATAAACTCATCTTT. Protein sequence: CALGEWGGVPGDDKLIF.

Comment on this clone: A junction boundary mismatches the germline segment, possibly from a read error. This chain links TRDV1 with TRDJ1; 11 nucleotides match TRDD3. The CDR3 is 20 residues long. The V gene's germline CDR1 is TSWWSYY and CDR2 QGS. CDR3 in DNA: TGTGCTCTTGGGGAACTTAGGAGTCTACTGGGGGATATTTACACCGATAAACCCATCTTT. Translated, it gives CALGELRSLLGDIYTDKPIF.

This clone was counted a few times. A much larger clone sits a single nucleotide away, making a read error possible. Other DNA sequences in this specimen translate into the identical CDR3. J is TRDJ3 and V is TRDV2, with 13 bases aligning to TRDD3. CDR3 length: 23 amino acids. The germline V gene has CDR1 GEAIGNYY and CDR2 EKD. The CDR3: CACGGTGGYAELPSSWDTRQMFF. CDR3 DNA: TGTGCCTGTGGTGGGACTGGGGGATACGCCGAATTACCGAGCTCCTGGGACACCCGGCAGATGTTTTTC.

To note about this clone: The junction and the germline gene differ at one end; a read error may be behind it. This chain uses TRDV2 with TRDJ3, with 11 bases fitting TRDD3. Germline CDR1 reads GEAIGNYY; CDR2 reads EKD. This CDR3 contains 21 residues. CDR3 in amino acids: CACDTGEMGDTTSCDTRQMFF. In DNA, the CDR3 is TGTGCCTGTGACACCGGAGAAATGGGGGATACGACCTCCTGTGACACCCGACAGATGTTTTTC.

This sequence joins TRDV1 and TRDJ1; D is unresolved. The CDR3 has 17 residues. The V and J ends lost 2 bases and 5 bases respectively, with 21 bases between them. Germline V gives CDR1 TSWWSYY, CDR2 QGS. This CDR3 is CALGERKTTLGCDKLIF. In DNA form, the CDR3 reads TGTGCTCTTGGGGAAAGAAAGACGACCCTTGGCTGTGATAAACTCATCTTT.

This clone appeared a few times. This chain joins TRDV1 and TRDJ1; D possibly matches TRDD2 or TRDD3 (7 bases each). V was trimmed by 4 bases and J by 2 bases, leaving 44 bases between them. This CDR3 has 25 amino acids. CDR1 is TSWWSYY, CDR2 QGS, per germline. CDR3 in DNA: TGTGCTCTTGGGGGACGCCCGCTTTTTCCTACGGTTGGCTGGGGGTGCTCACTTCCAACCGATAAACTCATCTTT. Encoded protein: CALGGRPLFPTVGWGCSLPTDKLIF.

In its sample, this clone was seen a few times. This clone may be a read error of a much larger clone one base away. The sample contains more than one DNA sequence encoding this CDR3. The chain joins TRDV3 to TRDJ1; 7 positions match TRDD3. From germline, CDR1 is TVYSNPD and CDR2 GDNSRS (reference sequence). The CDR3 is 14 amino acids. V was pared by 5 bases and J by 3 bases, with 12 bases of the junction left unmatched. CDR3 sequence reads: CAHAGGLGADKLIF. The DNA for the CDR3 is TGTGCCCATGCGGGTGGGCTGGGGGCCGATAAACTCATCTTT.

This chain uses TRDV1 with TRDJ1; TRDD3 matches 9 bases. Looked up from germline, CDR1 is TSWWSYY and CDR2 is QGS. This CDR3 is 18 amino acids long. J gave up 0 bases and V 3 bases, and 11 bases lay outside the gene matches. CDR3 protein: CALGERVLGDFYTDKLIF. As DNA, the CDR3 is TGTGCTCTTGGGGAGAGAGTACTGGGGGACTTCTACACCGATAAACTCATCTTT.

Concerning this clone itself: Compared with germline, one end of the junction differs, possibly owing to a read error. This chain links TRDV2 with TRDJ3; 8 positions match TRDD3. The CDR3 runs 18 residues. Germline CDR1 and CDR2: GEAIGNYY and EKD. CDR3 loop: CACDMYWGPSWYTRQMFF. CDR3 DNA: TGTGCCTGTGACATGTACTGGGGGCCCTCCTGGTACACCCGACAGATGTTTTTC.

Of note for this clone: Other DNA variants within this sample encode the same CDR3. The chain employs TRDV2 and TRDJ3; 13 nucleotides line up with TRDD3. The germline CDR1 and CDR2 sequences are GEAIGNYY and EKD. J lost 0 bases, V lost 5 bases, and 18 bases had no gene match. The CDR3 is 23 amino acids. The DNA of the CDR3 is TGTGCCTGTGGAGGGACTGGGGGATACGCCGAATTACCGAACTCCTGGGACACCCGACAGATGTTTTTC. Translating gives CACGGTGGYAELPNSWDTRQMFF.

Judged by abundance, this clone is large. The identical CDR3 is also encoded by other nucleotide sequences in the sample. The rearrangement uses TRDV2 and TRDJ1, with 9 positions matching TRDD3. After removal of 1 base from V and 3 bases from J, the junction contained 14 bases not matched to a gene. There are 18 residues in the CDR3. Germline V lookup: CDR1 GEAIGNYY, CDR2 EKD. The CDR3, as DNA: TGTGCCTGTGACACGGGAACTGGACTGGGGGAAGCTTCCGATAAACTCATCTTT. Encoded protein: CACDTGTGLGEASDKLIF.

Regarding this clone: The likely explanation is a read error, given a far larger clone one base away. This chain connects TRDV2 to TRDJ1; D gene uncertain. The V end was cut by 7 bases, the J end by 2 bases, with 10 bases between. Germline CDR1 and CDR2: GEAIGNYY and EKD. This CDR3 comprises 12 residues. CDR3 region: CAWDALTDKLIF. In DNA form, the CDR3 reads TGTGCCTGGGACGCCCTGACCGATAAACTCATCTTT.

In the case of this clone: With a far larger clone one base away, a read error is the likely cause. The chain combines TRDV2 with TRDJ2, with 8 nucleotides matching TRDD3. The V gene's germline CDR1 is GEAIGNYY and CDR2 EKD. CDR3 size: 14 residues. V was clipped by 3 bases and J by 8 bases; unmatched bases: 7. CDR3 nucleotide sequence: TGTGCCTGTGACGCCGGGGATACAGCGGCACAACTCTTCTTT. The encoded protein is CACDAGDTAAQLFF.

Comment on this clone: At one end, the junction sequence differs from germline, possibly due to a read error. V gene TRDV2 combines with J gene TRDJ3; 7 bases line up with TRDD3. Germline V gene lookup returns CDR1 GEAIGNYY and CDR2 EKD. The CDR3 has 18 amino acids. The CDR3 here is CACDPLGGHSWYTRQMFF. The CDR3 DNA follows: TGTGCCTGTGACCCCCTGGGGGGGCACTCCTGGTACACCCGACAGATGTTTTTC.

In regard to this clone: Given a much more abundant clone one base away, this may be a read error. This sequence joins TRDV1 and TRDJ1, with 10 nucleotides matching TRDD3. CDR1 TSWWSYY and CDR2 QGS come from the germline V gene. The CDR3 has 21 amino acids. V lost 4 bases, J lost 1 base, and 21 bases stayed unmatched. The CDR3 loop reads CALGVLPLFLGDTTCTDKLIF. The DNA of the CDR3 is TGTGCTCTTGGGGTCCTCCCCCTCTTTTTGGGGGATACAACCTGCACCGATAAACTCATCTTT.